The next 16 T cell receptor beta chains were all read from a single sample in a study of blood T cells in healthy people across ages. A second about 6 to 12 cycle PCR used barcoded and J-beta primers. TCRdb independently ran MiXCR on the 5' RACE reads; one entry per CDR3 protein. The table includes more than 500,000 distinct CDR3 sequences, 25% to 30% detected once. Sequencing input: blood. These receptors all stem from a woman aged 70-85 years in good health.

The chain is built from TRBV6-1 and TRBJ2-3; D is ambiguous. Trimming left V 3 bases short and J 3 bases short, with 10 bases between. Germline loops: CDR1 MNHNS, CDR2 SASEGT. This CDR3 has 14 amino acids. CDR3 coding DNA: TGTGCCAGCAGTGATTCAAGTTTGACAGATACGCAGTATTTT. Translating gives CASSDSSLTDTQYF.

The CDR3 region is CASSFRWGQDTQYF. CDR3 coding DNA: TGTGCCAGCAGCTTCCGGTGGGGGCAAGATACGCAGTATTTT. The V gene is TRBV7-2, the J gene TRBJ2-3; the D gene is possibly TRBD1 (6 bases). CDR3 length equals 14 residues. Trimming took off 3 bases at V and 5 bases at J, with 12 bases between the two ends. CDR1 SGHTA and CDR2 FQGNSA come from the germline V gene.

This clonotype was counted a few times. The V gene is TRBV4-2, the J gene TRBJ2-7, with TRBD2 identical over 8 bases. The CDR3 is 15 residues long. CDR1 is LGHNA, CDR2 YNFKEQ, per germline. With 1 base clipped from V and 2 bases from J, the junction kept 4 bases outside the gene matches. For the CDR3, the DNA is TGTGCCAGCAGCCAAGTCCCGCGGGGGGCCTACGAGCAGTACTTC. This encodes CASSQVPRGAYEQYF.

A single count supports this clonotype. At one boundary the junction diverges from the germline segment, which might be a read error. The chain employs TRBV10-3 and TRBJ2-2; D tentatively fits TRBD1 or TRBD2 (5 bases each). The germline CDR1 and CDR2 sequences are ENHRY and SYGVKD. The CDR3 contains 14 residues. The CDR3: CAIRTTGRNGELFF. The CDR3 DNA reads TGCGCCATCAGGACGACGGGGCGGAACGGGGAGCTGTTTTTT.

This clonotype was picked up a small number of times. V gene TRBV20-1 combines with J gene TRBJ1-3; TRBD1 matches 8 bases. CDR1 and CDR2 (germline): DFQATT, SNEGSKA (reference sequence). The CDR3 totals 14 residues. V trimming: 7 bases; J trimming: 4 bases; junction bases outside the gene matches: 9. CDR3 sequence reads: CSVSPRGRGNTIYF. CDR3 coding DNA: TGCAGTGTCTCCCCCAGGGGGCGAGGAAACACCATATATTTT.

This clonotype was observed a few times. This rearrangement joins TRBV7-2 to TRBJ2-7; a weak D match, TRBD2 (5 bases). The CDR3 totals 15 residues. V was pared by 0 bases and J by 4 bases, with 13 bases between. Germline values: CDR1 SGHTA, CDR2 FQGNSA. Here the CDR3 DNA reads TGTGCCAGCAGCTTAGCGATCGGGGAAAATTACGAGCAGTACTTC. It translates to CASSLAIGENYEQYF.

V and J are TRBV12-3 or TRBV12-4 and TRBJ2-1; D gene uncertain. The CDR3 has 12 residues. The V gene lost 3 bases and the J gene lost 10 bases, with 10 bases spanning the gap. The CDR3 DNA follows: TGTGCCAGCAGTTTCTTGGGATTAGAGCAGTTCTTC. It encodes CASSFLGLEQFF.

The chain has TRBV7-2 and TRBJ2-1; D not resolved. V lost 2 bases, J lost 4 bases, and 12 bases lay in between. Looked up from germline, CDR1 is SGHTA and CDR2 is FQGNSA. The CDR3 is 15 amino acids. CDR3 region: CASSLTVMDYNEQFF. CDR3 DNA: TGTGCCAGCAGCTTAACCGTAATGGATTACAATGAGCAGTTCTTC.

This chain connects TRBV12-3 or TRBV12-4 to TRBJ1-3; D unresolved. The CDR3 loop spans 15 amino acids. V was cut by 3 bases and J by 0 bases, with 9 bases left in between. Here the CDR3 reads CASSFKSFSGNTIYF. CDR3 nucleotide sequence: TGTGCCAGCAGTTTCAAATCCTTCTCTGGAAACACCATATATTTT.

This clonotype was detected only once. V gene TRBV20-1 combines with J gene TRBJ2-1; TRBD2 matches at 9 bases. The trim removed 2 bases at V and 4 bases at J, leaving 9 bases unmatched. The germline gives CDR1 DFQATT, CDR2 SNEGSKA (reference sequence). The CDR3 length is 16 residues. The CDR3 sequence is CSARFSLAGWYNEQFF. In DNA form, the CDR3 reads TGCAGTGCTAGATTTTCTCTAGCGGGGTGGTACAATGAGCAGTTCTTC.

This clonotype has just a few counts. J is TRBJ2-3 and V is TRBV12-3 or TRBV12-4, with 12 bases fitting TRBD2. J lost 4 bases, V lost 5 bases, and 10 bases had no gene match. There are 17 residues in the CDR3. DNA for the CDR3: TGTGCCAGCAGTCTACTACTGTCTAGCGGGGGGGCAGATACGCAGTATTTT. Its protein product is CASSLLLSSGGADTQYF.

CDR3 DNA: TGTGCCAGCAGCTTAGAAGTAGCGGGGGGATGGGAGCAGTTCTTC. Encoded protein: CASSLEVAGGWEQFF. The chain joins TRBV7-8 to TRBJ2-1; 10 bases match TRBD2. The CDR3 covers 15 residues. V was pared by 1 base and J by 10 bases, with 7 bases of the junction left unmatched. The germline CDR1 and CDR2 sequences are SGHVS and FQNEAQ.

This chain links TRBV20-1 with TRBJ2-1; 10 bases fit TRBD2. This CDR3 has 15 residues. The trim removed 0 bases at V and 5 bases at J, leaving 4 bases unmatched. Germline-derived CDR1 and CDR2 are DFQATT and SNEGSKA (reference sequence). In DNA form, the CDR3 reads TGCAGTGCTAGAGATGGAAGCGGGGGGGACAATGAGCAGTTCTTC. Its protein product is CSARDGSGGDNEQFF.

This clonotype was picked up a small number of times. This chain links TRBV4-1 with TRBJ1-1; 7 bases match TRBD1. V lost 0 bases, J lost 1 base, and 5 bases stayed unmatched. The CDR3 length is 16 residues. Germline CDR1 and CDR2: MGHRA and YSYEKL. CDR3 coding DNA: TGCGCCAGCAGCCAAGAGGAGGGGGCCCCGAACACTGAAGCTTTCTTT. Protein product: CASSQEEGAPNTEAFF.

The CDR3 DNA follows: TGTGCCAGCAGTGAACAATTACAGGGGTTAAACAATGAGCAGTTCTTC. Translating gives CASSEQLQGLNNEQFF. V and J are TRBV6-1 and TRBJ2-1, with TRBD1 matching 7 bases. J gave up 5 bases and V 2 bases, and 9 bases lay outside the gene matches. CDR1 MNHNS and CDR2 SASEGT come from the germline V gene. The CDR3 length is 16 residues.

In its sample, this clonotype was seen many times. The J gene is TRBJ2-7, the V gene TRBV28; tentative D call: TRBD1 (6 bases). CDR1 and CDR2 (germline): MDHEN, SYDVKM. The V end lost 3 bases, the J end lost 6 bases, and 9 bases lay between the germline ends. There are 12 residues in the CDR3. The CDR3 DNA reads as TGTGCCAGCAGTTTGTCAGGGGCCGAGCAGTACTTC. This codes for CASSLSGAEQYF.